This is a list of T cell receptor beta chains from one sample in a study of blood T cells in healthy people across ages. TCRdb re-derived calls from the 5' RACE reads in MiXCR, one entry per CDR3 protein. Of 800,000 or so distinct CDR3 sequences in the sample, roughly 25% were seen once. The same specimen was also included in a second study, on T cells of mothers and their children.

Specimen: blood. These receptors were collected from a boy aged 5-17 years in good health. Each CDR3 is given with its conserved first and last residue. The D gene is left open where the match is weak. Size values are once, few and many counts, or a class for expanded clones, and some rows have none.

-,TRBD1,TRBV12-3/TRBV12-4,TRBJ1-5,TGTGCCAGCAGTCTGGGGACAGGGTTACAGCCCCAGCATTTT,CASSLGTGLQPQHF
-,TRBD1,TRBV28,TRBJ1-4,TGTGCCAGCAGTTTAAGGACAGGGCCCACAGAAAAACTGTTTTTT,CASSLRTGPTEKLFF
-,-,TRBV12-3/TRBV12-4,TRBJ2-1,TGTGCCAGCAGTCCCCGGGACTCGTGGGGGCAGTTCTTC,CASSPRDSWGQFF
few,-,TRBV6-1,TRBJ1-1,TGTGCCAGCAGTGGATGGGGGTTGGCGAACACTGAAGCTTTCTTT,CASSGWGLANTEAFF
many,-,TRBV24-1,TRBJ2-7,TGTGCCACCGGTTGGGGAGAGAACGAGCAGTACTTC,CATGWGENEQYF
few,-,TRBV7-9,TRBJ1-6,TGTGCCAGCAGCCCGAAGGAGGCAGTCGGAGGGAATTCACCCCTCCACTTT,CASSPKEAVGGNSPLHF
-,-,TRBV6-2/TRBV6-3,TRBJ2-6,TGTGCCAGCAAAACAGGACGTAGGTCTGGGGCCAACGTCCTGACTTTC,CASKTGRRSGANVLTF
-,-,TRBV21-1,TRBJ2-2,TGTGCCAGCAGCAAAGGGGGCGACAGGGGGATAGTGAACACCGGGGAGCTGTTTTTT,CASSKGGDRGIVNTGELFF
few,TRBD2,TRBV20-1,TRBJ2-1,TGCAGTGCAAGACTAGCGGGAGCGGGGGGTGAGCAGTTCTTC,CSARLAGAGGEQFF
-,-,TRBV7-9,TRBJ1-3,TGTGCCAGCAGCTTAGTATCTGGAACAATTGGAAACACCATATATTTT,CASSLVSGTIGNTIYF
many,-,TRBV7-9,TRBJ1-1,TGTGCCAGCAGTCCCACGGGGGGAAACACTGAAGCTTTCTTT,CASSPTGGNTEAFF
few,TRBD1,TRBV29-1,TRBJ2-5,TGCAGCGCCGCAGGGGGTGAGACCCAGTACTTC,CSAAGGETQYF
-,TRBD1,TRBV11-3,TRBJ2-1,TGTGCCAGCAGCTTACAGGGGGCTAACAATGAGCAGTTCTTC,CASSLQGANNEQFF
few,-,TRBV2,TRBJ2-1,TGTGCCAGCAACCTTGTTGAGGACAATGAGCAGTTCTTC,CASNLVEDNEQFF
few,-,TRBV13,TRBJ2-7,TGTGCCAGCAGCCTAGGGGGGGCGGAAGGGGAGGACGAGCAGTACTTC,CASSLGGAEGEDEQYF
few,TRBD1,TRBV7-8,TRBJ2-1,TGTGCCAGCAGCCCGGGACAGCTTTACAATGAGCAGTTCTTC,CASSPGQLYNEQFF
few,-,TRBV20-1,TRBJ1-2,TGCAGTGCTAGGGTCGCCGACACCTATGGCTGCACCTTC,CSARVADTYGCTF
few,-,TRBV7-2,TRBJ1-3,TGTGCCAGCAGCTTAGAGGTCCGACGTGGAAACACCATATATTTT,CASSLEVRRGNTIYF
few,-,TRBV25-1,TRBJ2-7,TGTGCCAGCAGTGACCCTGCCTACGAGCAGTACTTC,CASSDPAYEQYF
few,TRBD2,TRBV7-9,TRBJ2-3,TGTGCCAGCAGCTCATGGACTAGCGCAGATACGCAGTATTTT,CASSSWTSADTQYF
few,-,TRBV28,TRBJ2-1,TGTGCCACCGGGAAGGACAGCCTAAATGAGCAGTTCTTC,CATGKDSLNEQFF
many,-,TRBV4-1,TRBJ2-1,TGCGCCAGCAGCCAGGGACTTAGGGCCAATGAGCAGTTCTTC,CASSQGLRANEQFF
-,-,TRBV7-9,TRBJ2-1,TGTGCCAGCAGCTCCGGGACATACGTTACAAATGAGCAGTTCTTC,CASSSGTYVTNEQFF
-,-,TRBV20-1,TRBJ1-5,TGCAGTGCTAGAGCCGGCTCCTCCCGGGCCTTACATTACAGCAATCAGCCCCAGCATTTT,CSARAGSSRALHYSNQPQHF
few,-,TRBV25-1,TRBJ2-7,TGTGCCACTTTTTTCTACGAGCAGTACTTC,CATFFYEQYF
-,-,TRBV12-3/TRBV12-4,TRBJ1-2,TGTGCCAGCAGTTTTTTCCAGGGGTACCCTGGCTACACCTTC,CASSFFQGYPGYTF
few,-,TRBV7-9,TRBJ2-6,TGTGCCAGCAGCTCAGGGGGGATTTCTGGGGCCAACGTCCTGACTTTC,CASSSGGISGANVLTF
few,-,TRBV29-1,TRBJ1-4,TGCAGCGTCAAAAGGAATGAAAAACTGTTTTTT,CSVKRNEKLFF
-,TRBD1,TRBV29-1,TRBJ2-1,TGCAGCGTTGAAGACCCTGCAGGGGGCCAGCAGTTCTTC,CSVEDPAGGQQFF
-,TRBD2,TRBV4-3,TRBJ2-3,TGCGCCAGCAGCCAAGATTGGACTAGCGGCGATACGCGGTATTTT,CASSQDWTSGDTRYF
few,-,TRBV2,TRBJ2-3,TGTGCCAGCTCCCTTCAGGGAAGCGGCACAGATACGCAGTATTTT,CASSLQGSGTDTQYF
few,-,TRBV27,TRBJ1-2,TGTGCCAGCAGTTTTGGGGGGCCGAACTATGGCTACACCTTC,CASSFGGPNYGYTF
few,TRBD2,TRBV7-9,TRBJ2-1,TGTGCCAGCAGCTTAACTAGCGGGAGCGGGGAGCAGTTCTTC,CASSLTSGSGEQFF
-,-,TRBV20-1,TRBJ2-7,TGCAGTGCTAACAACCGGGACCCCTCCTACGAGCAGTACTTC,CSANNRDPSYEQYF
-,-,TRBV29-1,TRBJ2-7,TGCAGCGTTGGGGGATCGGACTACACCTACGAGCAGTACTTC,CSVGGSDYTYEQYF
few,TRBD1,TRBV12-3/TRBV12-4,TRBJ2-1,TGTGCCAGCAGTCCCGAGACAGGGAGCTCCTACAATGAGCAGTTCTTC,CASSPETGSSYNEQFF
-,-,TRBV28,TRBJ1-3,TGTGCCAGCAAAGGCGGTCCGACCATATATTTT,CASKGGPTIYF
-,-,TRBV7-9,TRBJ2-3,TGTGCCAGCAGCTTAGCGGAAGCAGATACGCAGTATTTT,CASSLAEADTQYF
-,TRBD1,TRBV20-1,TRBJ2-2,TGCAGTGCAAGCGGACAGGGGCACACAAAGACCGGGGAGCTGTTTTTT,CSASGQGHTKTGELFF
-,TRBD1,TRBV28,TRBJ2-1,TGTGCCAGCAGTGCCTTCGGACAGGGGTACAATGAGCAGTTCTTC,CASSAFGQGYNEQFF
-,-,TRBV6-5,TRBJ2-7,TGTGCCAGCAGTTACTCTGCCGGCCTCTCCTACGAGCAGTACTTC,CASSYSAGLSYEQYF
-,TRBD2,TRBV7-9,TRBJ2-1,TGTGCCAGCAGGGCACTAGCGGGAGAGGTCAATGAGCAGTTCTTC,CASRALAGEVNEQFF
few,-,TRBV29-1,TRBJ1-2,TGCAGCGTTGAAGGACCCAGCTATGGCTACACCTTC,CSVEGPSYGYTF